The source of this T cell receptor (beta chain) is a study of cytomegalovirus exposure and HLA in healthy donors. Overall study results and limits: In an earlier analysis, productive rearrangement rates for most beta V segments clustered near 87% or 30%.

Researchers ran the PCR with 60 Vbeta and 13 Jbeta primers. Sequencing was performed with immunoSEQ multiplex PCR; in TCRdb, only in-frame clones are kept and a portion is missing. This sample yields 200,000 to 250,000 clones, of which 65% to 90% are seen a single time; over 1.1% belongs to the top ten. The sample holds a few counts of this clone. Its matching antigen is unknown. Germline assignment: CDR1 MNHEY and CDR2 SVGAGI. With V trimmed by 7 bases and J by 6 bases, 8 bases remained unmatched. There are 15 residues in the CDR3. What was sequenced was PBMCs. The receptor was derived from a girl between 5 and 17 years old in good health and CMV-seronegative. The chain links TRBV6-5 to TRBJ2-2, with 10 positions matching TRBD2. The CDR3 loop reads CASTPGLASPGELFF. The CDR3 DNA sequence: TGTGCCAGCACGCCGGGACTAGCGTCTCCCGGGGAGCTGTTTTTT.